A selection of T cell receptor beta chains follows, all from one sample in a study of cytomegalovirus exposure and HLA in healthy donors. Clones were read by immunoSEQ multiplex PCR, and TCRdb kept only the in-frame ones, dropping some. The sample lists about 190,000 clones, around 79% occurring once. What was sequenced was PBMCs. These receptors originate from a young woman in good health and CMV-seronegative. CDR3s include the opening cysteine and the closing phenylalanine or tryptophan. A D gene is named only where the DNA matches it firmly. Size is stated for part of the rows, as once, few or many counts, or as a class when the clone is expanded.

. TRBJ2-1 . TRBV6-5 TGTGCCAGCAGCCCCTGGGGGCGCGAGCAGTTCTTC CASSPWGREQFF
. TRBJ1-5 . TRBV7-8 TGTGCCAGCAGCTTAGCGCTCTCAGAAAATCAGCCCCAGCATTTT CASSLALSENQPQHF
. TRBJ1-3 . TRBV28 TGTGCTTCGGAGGGATACTCTGGAAACACCATATATTTT CASEGYSGNTIYF
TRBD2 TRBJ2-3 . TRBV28 TGTGCCAGCAGGAGCGGGGGCCCACCCGATACGCAGTATTTT CASRSGGPPDTQYF
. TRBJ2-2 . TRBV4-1 TGCGCCAGCAGCCTAGCGAACACCGGGGAGCTGTTTTTT CASSLANTGELFF
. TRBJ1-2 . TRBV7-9 TGTGCCAGCAGCTTAGCGGGGCAGGGGAGATTTGGCTACACCTTC CASSLAGQGRFGYTF
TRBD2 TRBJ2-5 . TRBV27 TGTGCCAGAGAGGGATTGACTAGCGGGGGGGCAGAGACCCAGTACTTC CAREGLTSGGAETQYF
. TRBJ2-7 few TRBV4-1 TGCGCCAGCAGCCTACAAATAGGGGACGAGCAGTACTTC CASSLQIGDEQYF
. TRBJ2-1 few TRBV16 TGTGCCAGCAGCCGAGAGAGTGGAGGGTTCGATGAGCAGTTCTTC CASSRESGGFDEQFF
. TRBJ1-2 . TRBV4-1 TGCGCCAGCAGCCAAGAATCCCGACAGAGCTATGGCTACACCTTC CASSQESRQSYGYTF
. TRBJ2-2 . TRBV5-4 TGTGCCAGCAGCTTGGGCAGGGCGAACACCGGGGAGCTGTTTTTT CASSLGRANTGELFF
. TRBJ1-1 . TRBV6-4 TGTGCCAGCAGGGTAGACGTAGCGAACACTGAAGCTTTCTTT CASRVDVANTEAFF
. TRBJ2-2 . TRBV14 TGTGCCAGCAGACTAACAGGGAGTACCGGGGAGCTGTTTTTT CASRLTGSTGELFF
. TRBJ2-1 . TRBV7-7 TGTGCTAGCAGCTTATCCCCCTCCCCCAGGGATGAGCAGTTCTTC CASSLSPSPRDEQFF
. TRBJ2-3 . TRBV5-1 TGCGCCAGCAGACCCGCGGGATTAGCGGATACGCAGTATTTT CASRPAGLADTQYF
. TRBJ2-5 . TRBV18 TGTGCCAGCTCACCCTACCAAGAGACCCAGTACTTC CASSPYQETQYF
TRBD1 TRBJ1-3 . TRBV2 TGTGCCAGCAGTGAAGCGCTTCAGGGACAGGGGGTGACTGGAAACACCATATATTTT CASSEALQGQGVTGNTIYF
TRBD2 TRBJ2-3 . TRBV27 TGTGCCAGCAGTTTGGCGGGAGTTTTAAGCACAGATACGCAGTATTTT CASSLAGVLSTDTQYF
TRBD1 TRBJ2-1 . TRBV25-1 TGTGCCAGCAGTGAATTCCGGACAGGGGATGAGCAGTTCTTC CASSEFRTGDEQFF
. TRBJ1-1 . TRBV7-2 TGTGCCAGCAGCTTAATGAGGAACACTGAAGCTTTCTTT CASSLMRNTEAFF
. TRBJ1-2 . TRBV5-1 TGCGCCAGCAGTGCGGTAGGGGCGCCAGTTTATGGCTACACCTTC CASSAVGAPVYGYTF
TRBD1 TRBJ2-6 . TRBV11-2 TGTGCCAGCAGCCTCCCGGGACAGGCGAAATCCTCTGGGGCCAACGTCCTGACTTTC CASSLPGQAKSSGANVLTF
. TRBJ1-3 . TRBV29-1 TGCAGCGTTGAAGGCCAGTCTGGAAACACCATATATTTT CSVEGQSGNTIYF
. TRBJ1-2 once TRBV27 TGTGCCAGCAGTTTATGGGGGGGAGGAGGCTACACCTTC CASSLWGGGGYTF
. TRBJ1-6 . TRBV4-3 TGCGCCAGCAGCCAAGAAGACAGGACGTATGGTTCACCCCTCCACTTT CASSQEDRTYGSPLHF
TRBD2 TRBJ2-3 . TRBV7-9 TGTGCCAGCAGCTTAGATTTAGTCAGCGGGGGATCCACAGATACGCAGTATTTT CASSLDLVSGGSTDTQYF
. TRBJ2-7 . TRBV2 TGTGCCAGCAGATTACAGGGACCCTACGAGCAGTACTTC CASRLQGPYEQYF
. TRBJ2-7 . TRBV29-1 TGCAGCGTTGAAGCTCAGGGGGGAAGCTCCTACGAGCAGTACTTC CSVEAQGGSSYEQYF
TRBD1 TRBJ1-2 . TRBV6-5 TGTGCCAGCAGTTACCCCGGGACAGGCGGGGGTGGCTACACCTTC CASSYPGTGGGGYTF
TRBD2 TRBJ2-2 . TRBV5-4 TGTGCCAGCAGCCAGGGACTAGCGGGGGCTACCGGGGAGCTGTTTTTT CASSQGLAGATGELFF
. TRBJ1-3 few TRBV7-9 TGTGCCAGCAGCCCATCCGGAAACACCATATATTTT CASSPSGNTIYF
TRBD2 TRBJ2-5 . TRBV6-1 TGTGCCAGCAGTGTCGCTAGCGGGGGGGCGGAGACCCAGTACTTC CASSVASGGAETQYF
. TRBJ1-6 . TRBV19 TGTGCCAGTAGGTGGCAGTATAATTCACCCCTCCACTTT CASRWQYNSPLHF
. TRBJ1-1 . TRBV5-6 TGTGCCAGCAGCTTTGGGGGGACTGAAGCTTTCTTT CASSFGGTEAFF
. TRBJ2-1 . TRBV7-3 TGTGCCAGGAGGGGGACAGAGCAGTTCTTC CARRGTEQFF
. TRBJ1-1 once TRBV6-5 TGTGCCAGCAACAGGGCGCCGGGAACTGAAGCTTTCTTT CASNRAPGTEAFF
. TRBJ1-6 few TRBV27 TGTGCCAGCAGTTTATGGGTCGGGGGGTATTCACCCCTCCACTTT CASSLWVGGYSPLHF
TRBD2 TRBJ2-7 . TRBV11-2 TGTGCCAGCAGCTTAGAGTTGGCTAGCGGGGCCGGCGAGCAGTACTTC CASSLELASGAGEQYF
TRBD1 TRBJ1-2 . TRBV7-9 TGTGCCAGCAGCTTGGGACAGGCCGCCAACTATGGCTACACCTTC CASSLGQAANYGYTF
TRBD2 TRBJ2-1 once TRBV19 TGTGCCAGTAGACTAGCGGGAGGGCAAGGCTCCTACAATGAGCAGTTCTTC CASRLAGGQGSYNEQFF
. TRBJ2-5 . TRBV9 TGTGCCAGCAGCCCGGGGTTTGCAGAGACCCAGTACTTC CASSPGFAETQYF
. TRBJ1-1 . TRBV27 TGTGCCAGCAGTACCGCCAGTCCCCAGAACACTGAAGCTTTCTTT CASSTASPQNTEAFF
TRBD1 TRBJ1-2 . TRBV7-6 TGTGCCAGCAGCTTAGTCCAGGGGGCGTTCGATGGCTACACCTTC CASSLVQGAFDGYTF
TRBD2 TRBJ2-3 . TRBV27 TGTGCCAGCAGCCTGCCTAGCGGGGGCACAGATACGCAGTATTTT CASSLPSGGTDTQYF
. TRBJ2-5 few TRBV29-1 TGCAGCGTTGAAGGGACAGCTGGAGCGGAGACCCAGTACTTC CSVEGTAGAETQYF
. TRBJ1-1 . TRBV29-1 TGCAGCGTTTTCACAGGTTCGAACACTGAAGCTTTCTTT CSVFTGSNTEAFF
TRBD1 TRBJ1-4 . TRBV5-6 TGTGCCAGCAGAAGGAGGACAGGGGGACCGGAAAAACTGTTTTTT CASRRRTGGPEKLFF
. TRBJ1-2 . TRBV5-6 TGTGCCAGCAGCGTGGGACTGATAGCTAACTATGGCTACACCTTC CASSVGLIANYGYTF
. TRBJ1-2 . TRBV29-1 TGCAGCGTTGAGGACAGAACCTATGGCTACACCTTC CSVEDRTYGYTF
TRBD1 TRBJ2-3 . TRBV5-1 TGCGCCAGCAGTCTTCCCGGGACAGCTAGCACAGATACGCAGTATTTT CASSLPGTASTDTQYF
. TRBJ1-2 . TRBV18 TGTGCCAGCTCACTTTTCGGGGGGGAGCTGAACTATGGCTACACCTTC CASSLFGGELNYGYTF